Following are 25 T cell receptor beta chains from one sample sequenced in a study of T cells in localized non-small cell lung cancer. Assay used: immunoSEQ multiplex PCR; TCRdb lists only in-frame clones, some missing. The repertoire holds 45,000 or so clones, with roughly nine tenths as singletons. The source material was PBMCs, sampled before any cancer treatment. These TCRs come from a man aged 40-75 years with stage II lung adenocarcinoma.

The chain combines TRBV6-1 with TRBJ1-2; D is undetermined. V gave up 6 bases and J gave up 0 bases, with 8 bases separating them. The germline V gene has CDR1 MNHNS and CDR2 SASEGT. The CDR3 has 13 residues. The CDR3 bases are TGTGCCAGCAGCGAGTGGGCTAACTATGGCTACACCTTC. Encoded protein: CASSEWANYGYTF.

The V call is TRBV7-3, the J call TRBJ2-1, with TRBD2 identical over 10 bases. V gave up 6 bases and J gave up 6 bases; unmatched junction bases: 5. Looked up from germline, CDR1 is SGHTA and CDR2 is FQGTGA. This CDR3 is 14 amino acids long. The CDR3 region has the DNA TGTGCCAGCAGTTTAGCGGGGGGATCCAATGAGCAGTTCTTC. Protein product: CASSLAGGSNEQFF.

V and J are TRBV5-1 and TRBJ2-7; no firm D call. V lost 4 bases, J lost 0 bases, and 14 bases lay in between. Per germline, CDR1 SGHRS and CDR2 YFSETQ. The CDR3 is made up of 15 amino acids. The CDR3 region is CASSPEPAHSYEQYV. CDR3 sequence (DNA): TGCGCCAGCAGCCCCGAGCCAGCTCACTCCTACGAGCAGTACGTC.

The rearrangement uses TRBV14 and TRBJ1-3; D unclear. CDR1 is SGHDN, CDR2 FVKESK, per germline. The CDR3 is 12 amino acids. Trimming left V 4 bases short and J 6 bases short, with 7 bases between. CDR3 loop: CASSRMENTIYF. The CDR3 DNA reads as TGTGCCAGCAGCCGTATGGAAAACACCATATATTTT.

In its sample, this clone was seen once. This chain uses TRBV2 with TRBJ1-1; D remains ambiguous. Germline V gives CDR1 SNHLY, CDR2 FYNNEI. The V end was cut by 8 bases, the J end by 1 base, with 5 bases between. This CDR3 spans 11 amino acids. CDR3 amino acids: CASLGNTEAFF. The CDR3 DNA follows: TGTGCCAGCTTGGGGAACACTGAAGCTTTCTTT.

The chain joins TRBV18 to TRBJ2-5; D remains unclear. The CDR3 sequence is 11 residues long. V lost 4 bases and J lost 2, with 2 bases in between. The germline V gene has CDR1 KGHSH and CDR2 LQKENI. The CDR3 DNA sequence: TGTGCCAGCTCACGTCAAGAGACCCAGTACTTC. This translates into CASSRQETQYF.

The V call is TRBV9, the J call TRBJ1-1; D possibly corresponds to TRBD1 (6 bases). V shed 4 bases and J shed 5 bases, with 15 bases lying between them. Germline assignment: CDR1 SGDLS and CDR2 YYNGEE. The CDR3 runs 14 residues. The CDR3 region is CASSSTGAVTEAFF. The CDR3 DNA reads as TGTGCCAGCAGCTCGACAGGTGCCGTAACTGAAGCTTTCTTT.

J is TRBJ2-7 and V is TRBV6-1; D not resolved. Trimming cost V 3 bases and J 2 bases, with 8 bases left between them. The CDR3 has 13 residues. Per the germline V gene, CDR1 is MNHNS and CDR2 is SASEGT. This CDR3 is CASSDSMTYEQYV. DNA for the CDR3: TGTGCCAGCAGTGACAGCATGACCTACGAGCAGTACGTC.

This clone was seen a few times. This sequence joins TRBV7-8 and TRBJ1-1; 12 bases are shared with TRBD1. The germline CDR1 and CDR2 sequences are SGHVS and FQNEAQ. The CDR3 runs 16 residues. J was trimmed by 1 base and V by 6 bases; bases with no gene match: 6. Here the CDR3 DNA reads TGTGCCAGCAGGGGTGGGACAGGGGGCAAGAACACTGAAGCTTTCTTT. Protein sequence: CASRGGTGGKNTEAFF.

V is TRBV5-1 and J is TRBJ2-5; D unclear. The CDR3 is made up of 15 amino acids. CDR1 and CDR2 (germline): SGHRS, YFSETQ. V lost 0 bases, J lost 5 bases, and 14 bases lay in between. The CDR3 nucleotides read TGCGCCAGCAGCTTGGAGGCAGAGAATAGGGAGACCCAGTACTTC. Residues: CASSLEAENRETQYF.

V gene TRBV11-2 combines with J gene TRBJ2-2; no firm D call. CDR1 SGHAT and CDR2 FQNNGV come from the germline V gene. V was shortened by 3 bases and J by 1 base, with 6 bases between the two germline ends. This CDR3 has 14 amino acids. Written as DNA, the CDR3 is TGTGCCAGCAGCTTTGCAGAGAACACCGGGGAGCTGTTTTTT. Protein sequence: CASSFAENTGELFF.

The V and J genes are TRBV9 and TRBJ1-4, with D unclear. The V gene lost 0 bases and the J gene lost 5 bases, with 8 bases spanning the gap. This CDR3 region has 14 residues. Germline V gene data show CDR1 as SGDLS and CDR2 as YYNGEE. The CDR3 DNA reads as TGTGCCAGCAGCGTAGATATAGTCAATGAAAAACTGTTTTTT. This codes for CASSVDIVNEKLFF.

The chain uses TRBV30 and TRBJ2-1; perhaps TRBD1 as D (5 bases). Per the germline V gene, CDR1 is GTSNPN and CDR2 is SVGIG (reference sequence). The CDR3 consists of 14 residues. Trimming shortened V by 4 bases and J by 3 bases, and 13 bases separated the two germline ends. In DNA, the CDR3 is TGTGCCTGGACCCCAGGGTCCATCTACAATGAGCAGTTCTTC. Protein: CAWTPGSIYNEQFF.

This chain joins TRBV12-5 and TRBJ2-1, with D perhaps matching TRBD2 (5 bases). This CDR3 contains 14 residues. Germline lookup yields CDR1 LGHNT and CDR2 FRNRAP. Trimming pared 7 bases from V and 5 bases from J, leaving 15 bases between. The CDR3 region has the DNA TGTGCTAGTGCCAAGGAGGAAGGGAACAATGAGCAGTTCTTC. Amino acids: CASAKEEGNNEQFF. Filled out from reference TRBV12-5 and TRBJ2-1, the complete variable domain reads DARVTQTPRHKVTEMGQEVTMRCQPILGHNTVFWYRQTMMQGLELLAYFRNRAPLDDSGMPKDRFSAEMPDATLATLKIQPSEPRDSAVYFCASAKEEGNNEQFFGPGTRLTVL.

The chain couples TRBV28 to TRBJ1-2; TRBD1 aligns across 8 bases. The CDR3 contains 15 residues. The V and J ends lost 3 bases and 5 bases, in that order; junction bases with no gene match: 8. Germline V gene sequence: CDR1 MDHEN, CDR2 SYDVKM. CDR3 nucleotide sequence: TGTGCCAGCAGTTTCTGGGACAGGAGTAATTATGGCTACACCTTC. Its translation is CASSFWDRSNYGYTF.

The rearrangement uses TRBV28 and TRBJ1-1; 8 bases line up with TRBD1. The CDR3 is made up of 14 amino acids. Germline V gives CDR1 MDHEN, CDR2 SYDVKM. Trimming cost V 7 bases and J 0 bases; bases outside gene matches: 4. The CDR3 bases are TGTGCCAGCATGGCGGGACAGGTGAACACTGAAGCTTTCTTT. It specifies CASMAGQVNTEAFF.

The chain combines TRBV9 with TRBJ2-6, with a weak D call TRBD1 (7 bases). Germline lookup yields CDR1 SGDLS and CDR2 YYNGEE. Trimming pared 3 bases from V and 6 bases from J, leaving 13 bases between. The CDR3 spans 15 residues. The CDR3 DNA is TGTGCCAGCAGCGAACAGGGGACTGAGGCCAACGTCCTGACTTTC. Translating gives CASSEQGTEANVLTF. Using reference TRBV9 and TRBJ2-6 for the parts outside the CDR3, the full variable domain is DSGVTQTPKHLITATGQRVTLRCSPRSGDLSVYWYQQSLDQGLQFLIQYYNGEERAKGNILERFSAQQFPDLHSELNLSSLELGDSALYFCASSEQGTEANVLTFGAGSRLTVL.

This clone was recorded a few times. The rearrangement links TRBV5-6 to TRBJ1-2, with D perhaps TRBD1 (6 bases). Germline V gives CDR1 SGHDT, CDR2 YYEEEE. V lost 2 bases and J 1 base, leaving 21 bases between the germline ends. The CDR3 is 18 residues long. CDR3 region: CASSFKRAGTRYNYGYTF. In DNA, the CDR3 is TGTGCCAGCAGCTTTAAAAGGGCCGGGACACGCTATAACTATGGCTACACCTTC.

This clone has only a few counts. The chain is built from TRBV6-1 and TRBJ2-4, with 8 bases lining up with TRBD1. Germline assignment: CDR1 MNHNS and CDR2 SASEGT. The trim removed 3 bases at V and 6 bases at J, leaving 7 bases unmatched. This CDR3 spans 15 amino acids. The CDR3 sequence is CASSEGQAGGNIQYF. CDR3 coding DNA: TGTGCCAGCAGTGAGGGACAGGCGGGCGGAAACATTCAGTACTTC.

The chain is built from TRBV5-1 and TRBJ2-2; either TRBD1 or TRBD2 may supply D (5 bases each). Looked up from germline, CDR1 is SGHRS and CDR2 is YFSETQ. This CDR3 has 14 residues. V dropped 0 bases and J dropped 6 bases, with 9 bases sitting between them. CDR3 bases: TGCGCCAGCAGCTTGGTTGGGGACGCCGGGGAGCTGTTTTTT. It is translated as CASSLVGDAGELFF.

This clone was picked up a small number of times. The chain recombines TRBV10-2 with TRBJ1-5; TRBD1 might be the D (5 bases). CDR3 length equals 14 residues. Germline CDR1 and CDR2: WSHSY and SAAADI. Trimming removed 2 bases from V and 7 bases from J, with 12 bases in between. In nucleotides, the CDR3 is TGCGCCAGCAGTGAGAGGAGGGGCGGGCAGCCCCAGCATTTT. Protein: CASSERRGGQPQHF.

The chain employs TRBV29-1 and TRBJ2-5; perhaps TRBD1 as D (5 bases). Deletions cut 6 bases from V and 2 bases from J, with 22 bases between. The CDR3 loop spans 16 amino acids. Per germline, CDR1 SQVTM and CDR2 ANQGSEA. The chain's CDR3 is CSVHGVTARPQETQYF. DNA of the CDR3: TGCAGCGTCCATGGGGTGACAGCGCGACCTCAAGAGACCCAGTACTTC.

The chain links TRBV11-1 to TRBJ2-1, with 7 positions matching TRBD2. Trimming cost V 4 bases and J 7 bases; bases outside gene matches: 4. Germline CDR1 is SGHAT and CDR2 is FQDESV (reference sequence). This CDR3 comprises 13 residues. CDR3 nucleotides: TGTGCCAGCAGCTCCGGGACTATTAATGAGCAGTTCTTC. Encoded protein: CASSSGTINEQFF.

V gene TRBV6-5 combines with J gene TRBJ1-2; 7 positions agree with TRBD1. Trimming removed 5 bases from V and 9 bases from J; junction bases left unmatched: 12. The germline V gene encodes CDR1 MNHEY and CDR2 SVGAGI. The CDR3 length is 14 residues. CDR3 region: CASSLTGPGLSYTF. The CDR3 DNA sequence: TGTGCCAGCAGTCTGACAGGGCCCGGATTGAGCTACACCTTC.

The rearrangement joins TRBV9 to TRBJ1-1; D perhaps matches TRBD1 (6 bases). V was trimmed by 2 bases and J by 11 bases, leaving 16 bases between them. The germline V gene has CDR1 SGDLS and CDR2 YYNGEE. This CDR3 is built from 13 residues. The CDR3 DNA reads TGTGCCAGCAGCGTCCTCCCAGGGGCGAAGGCTTTCTTT. It encodes CASSVLPGAKAFF.